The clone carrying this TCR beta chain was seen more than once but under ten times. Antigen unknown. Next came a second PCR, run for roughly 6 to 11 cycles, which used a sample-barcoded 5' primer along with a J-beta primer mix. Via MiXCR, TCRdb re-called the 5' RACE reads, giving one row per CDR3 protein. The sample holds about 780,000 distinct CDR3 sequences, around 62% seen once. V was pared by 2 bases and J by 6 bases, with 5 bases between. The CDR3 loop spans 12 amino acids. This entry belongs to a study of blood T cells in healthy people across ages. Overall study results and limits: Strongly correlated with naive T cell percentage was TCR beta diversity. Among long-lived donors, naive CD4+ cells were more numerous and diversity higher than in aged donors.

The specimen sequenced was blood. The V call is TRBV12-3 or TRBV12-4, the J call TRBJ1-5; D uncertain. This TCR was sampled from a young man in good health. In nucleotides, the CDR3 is TGTGCCAGCAGTTTATCGTCTCAGCCCCAGCATTTT. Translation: CASSLSSQPQHF.